This TCR beta chain was documented in a study of control samples from healthy donors and cancer patients. This table comes from immunoSEQ multiplex PCR, and its TCRdb copy is limited to in-frame clones, with some not included. This sample yields 60,000 to 80,000 clones, of which about 90% are seen a single time; 4% belongs to the top ten. The germline V gene has CDR1 LNHDA and CDR2 SQIVND (reference sequence). This CDR3 spans 15 amino acids. The V gene lost 3 bases and the J gene lost 7 bases, with 15 bases spanning the gap. This TCR came from a woman aged 45-59 years in good health. Sequenced material: blood. The gene calls are TRBV19 and TRBJ2-2, with no clear D. CDR3 coding DNA: TGTGCCAGTAGTATTATAGGCGTTCAGGACGGGGAGCTGTTTTTT. This gives the protein CASSIIGVQDGELFF. The complete variable domain, with remaining parts taken from reference TRBV19 and TRBJ2-2, reads DGGITQSPKYLFRKEGQNVTLSCEQNLNHDAMYWYRQDPGQGLRLIYYSQIVNDFQKGDIAEGYSVSREKKESFPLTVTSAQKNPTAFYLCASSIIGVQDGELFFGEGSRLTVL.